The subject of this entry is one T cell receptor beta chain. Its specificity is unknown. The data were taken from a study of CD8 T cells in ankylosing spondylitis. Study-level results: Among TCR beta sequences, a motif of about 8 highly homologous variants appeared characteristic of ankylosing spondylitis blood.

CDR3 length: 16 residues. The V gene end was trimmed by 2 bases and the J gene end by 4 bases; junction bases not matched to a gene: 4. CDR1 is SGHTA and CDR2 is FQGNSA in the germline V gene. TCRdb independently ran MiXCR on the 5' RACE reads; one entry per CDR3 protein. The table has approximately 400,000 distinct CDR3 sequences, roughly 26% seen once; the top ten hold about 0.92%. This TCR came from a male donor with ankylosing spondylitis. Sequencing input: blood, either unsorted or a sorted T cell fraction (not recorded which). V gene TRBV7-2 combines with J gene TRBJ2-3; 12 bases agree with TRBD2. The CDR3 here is CASSLLAGGSADTQYF. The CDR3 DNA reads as TGTGCCAGCAGCTTACTAGCGGGAGGGTCCGCAGATACGCAGTATTTT.